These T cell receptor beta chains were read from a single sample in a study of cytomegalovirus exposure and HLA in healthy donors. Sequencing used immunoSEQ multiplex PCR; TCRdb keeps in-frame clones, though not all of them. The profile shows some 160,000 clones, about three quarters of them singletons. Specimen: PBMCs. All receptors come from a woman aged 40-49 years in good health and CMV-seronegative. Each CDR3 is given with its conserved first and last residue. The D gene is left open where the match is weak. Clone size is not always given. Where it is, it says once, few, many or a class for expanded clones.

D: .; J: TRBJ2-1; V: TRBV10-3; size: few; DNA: TGTGCCATCAGTGACCGGGTTTACAATGAGCAGTTCTTC; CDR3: CAISDRVYNEQFF
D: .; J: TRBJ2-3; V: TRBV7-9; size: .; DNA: TGTGCCAGCAGCGTGTACGGGGCAGATACGCAGTATTTT; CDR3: CASSVYGADTQYF
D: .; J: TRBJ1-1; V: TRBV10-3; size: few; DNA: TGTGCCATCAGTGAGTCGATCGACAGGCGAGGCACTGAAGCTTTCTTT; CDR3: CAISESIDRRGTEAFF
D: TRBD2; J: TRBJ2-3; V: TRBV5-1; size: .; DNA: TGCGCCAGCAGCTTGGAAGGGACTAGCGGAGATACGCAGTATTTT; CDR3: CASSLEGTSGDTQYF
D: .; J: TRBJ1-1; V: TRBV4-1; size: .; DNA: TGCGCCAGCAGCCAAGGGGCCTGGGGGGTATACACTGAAGCTTTCTTT; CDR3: CASSQGAWGVYTEAFF
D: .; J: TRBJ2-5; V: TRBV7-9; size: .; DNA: TGTGCCAGCAGCTTAGTACGGCTCCACGGGGAGACCCAGTACTTC; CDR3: CASSLVRLHGETQYF
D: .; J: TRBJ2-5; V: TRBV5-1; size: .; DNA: TGCGCCAGCAGCTTGGTACAGAACCAAAAGACCCAGTACTTC; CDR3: CASSLVQNQKTQYF
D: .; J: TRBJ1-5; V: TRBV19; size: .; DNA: TGTGCCAGTACCCCCCGCACAGGGTCATACCAGCCCCAGCATTTT; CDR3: CASTPRTGSYQPQHF
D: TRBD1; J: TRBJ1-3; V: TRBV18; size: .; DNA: TGTGCCAGCTTAAGAGACAGGGGCTCTGGAAACACCATATATTTT; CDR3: CASLRDRGSGNTIYF
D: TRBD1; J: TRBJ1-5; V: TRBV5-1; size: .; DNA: TGCGCCAGCAGCCCCGGGACAGGGAGCAATCAGCCCCAGCATTTT; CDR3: CASSPGTGSNQPQHF
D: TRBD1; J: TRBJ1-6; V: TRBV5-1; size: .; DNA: TGCGCCAGCAGCTTCGGACGCAGGGGGAATTCACCCCTCCACTTT; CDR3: CASSFGRRGNSPLHF
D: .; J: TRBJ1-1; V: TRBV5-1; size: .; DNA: TGCGCCAGCAGCTTAGGACAGACCTCTGAAGCTTTCTTT; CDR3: CASSLGQTSEAFF
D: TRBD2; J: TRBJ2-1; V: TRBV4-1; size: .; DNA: TGCGCCAGCAGCCAAGGAGCGGGGGGGCGAGGTGAGCAGTTCTTC; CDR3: CASSQGAGGRGEQFF
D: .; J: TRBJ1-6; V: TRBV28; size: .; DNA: TGTGCCAGCCGGACAGAAAGTGGAAATAATTCACCCCTCCACTTT; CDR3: CASRTESGNNSPLHF
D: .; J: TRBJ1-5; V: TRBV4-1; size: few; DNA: TGCGCCAGCAGCCAAGAATCCCAGTCAGGTCAGCCCCAGCATTTT; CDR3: CASSQESQSGQPQHF
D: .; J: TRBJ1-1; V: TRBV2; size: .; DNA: TGTGCCAGCAGTGTTAGACAGATGAACACTGAAGCTTTCTTT; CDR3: CASSVRQMNTEAFF
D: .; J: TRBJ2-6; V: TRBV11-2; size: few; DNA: TGTGCCAGCAGCCCTATTTCAACTTACTCTGGGGCCAACGTCCTGACTTTC; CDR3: CASSPISTYSGANVLTF
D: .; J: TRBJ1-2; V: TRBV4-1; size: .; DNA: TGCGCCAGCAGCCAACCAGGGGCGACTGGCTACACCTTC; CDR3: CASSQPGATGYTF
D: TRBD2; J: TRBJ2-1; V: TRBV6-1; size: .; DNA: TGTGCCAGCAGGATTAGCGGGGGGGCCGGGAATGAGCAGTTCTTC; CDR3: CASRISGGAGNEQFF
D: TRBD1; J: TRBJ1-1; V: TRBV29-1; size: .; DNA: TGCAGCGTAGGTTCACAGGGGATAAACACTGAAGCTTTCTTT; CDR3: CSVGSQGINTEAFF
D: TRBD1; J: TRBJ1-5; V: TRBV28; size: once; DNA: TGTGCCAGCAGTTTACACAGGGGAGGTCAGCCCCAGCATTTT; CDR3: CASSLHRGGQPQHF
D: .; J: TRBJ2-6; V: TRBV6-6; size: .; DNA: TGTGCCAGCACTCCAGAGGGTTCGGGGGCCAACGTCCTGACTTTC; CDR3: CASTPEGSGANVLTF
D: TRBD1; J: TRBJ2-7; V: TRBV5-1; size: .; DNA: TGCGCCAGCAGCTTGGCGGGACAGGGTTTGGGGCAGTACTTC; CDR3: CASSLAGQGLGQYF
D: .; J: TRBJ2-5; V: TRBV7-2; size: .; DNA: TGTGCCAGCAGCTTAGCGGGGACATCGGTGGTGGAGACCCAGTACTTC; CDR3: CASSLAGTSVVETQYF
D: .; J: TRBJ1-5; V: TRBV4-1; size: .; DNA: TGCGCCAGCAGCCAAGATCACGTGGCGGGGCCCCAGCATTTT; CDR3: CASSQDHVAGPQHF
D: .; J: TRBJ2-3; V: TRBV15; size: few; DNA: TGTGCCACCATGTTCGCGGGCACAGATACGCAGTATTTT; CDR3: CATMFAGTDTQYF
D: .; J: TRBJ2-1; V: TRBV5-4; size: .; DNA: TGTGCCAGCACCAACCAGGGATCCCCCTACAATGAGCAGTTCTTC; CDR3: CASTNQGSPYNEQFF
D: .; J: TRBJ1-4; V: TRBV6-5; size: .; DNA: TGTGCCAGCAGTTACTCGGTACAGGGAAAACTGTTTTTT; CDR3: CASSYSVQGKLFF
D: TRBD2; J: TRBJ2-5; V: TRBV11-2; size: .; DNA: TGTGCCAGCAGCCGGACTAGCGTAGAGACCCAGTACTTC; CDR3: CASSRTSVETQYF
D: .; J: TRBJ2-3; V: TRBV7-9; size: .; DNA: TGTGCCAGCAGCTTATCAGGGGCCGATACGCAGTATTTT; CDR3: CASSLSGADTQYF
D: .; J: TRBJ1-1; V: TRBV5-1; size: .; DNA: TGCGCCAGCAGCGGGAGGGACGGGAACACTGAAGCTTTCTTT; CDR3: CASSGRDGNTEAFF
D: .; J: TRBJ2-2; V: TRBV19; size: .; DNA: TGTGCCAGTAGTTTGGGGCGGGATACCGGGGAGCTGTTTTTT; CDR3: CASSLGRDTGELFF
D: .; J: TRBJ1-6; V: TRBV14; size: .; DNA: TGTGCCAGCAGCCAAGCGGACTCTAGCTCCTATAATTCACCCCTCCACTTT; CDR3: CASSQADSSSYNSPLHF
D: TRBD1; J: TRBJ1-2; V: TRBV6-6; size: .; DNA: TGTGCCAGCAGTTACTCTGAAGGGACAGTCTATGGCTACACCTTC; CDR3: CASSYSEGTVYGYTF
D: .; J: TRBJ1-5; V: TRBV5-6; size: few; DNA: TGTGCCAGCAGCTTGCGGGGGGCGAGCAATCAGCCCCAGCATTTT; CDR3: CASSLRGASNQPQHF
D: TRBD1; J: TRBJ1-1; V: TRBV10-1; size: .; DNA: TGCGCCAGCAGTGCTGCAGGGGGTAACACTGAAGCTTTCTTT; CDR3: CASSAAGGNTEAFF
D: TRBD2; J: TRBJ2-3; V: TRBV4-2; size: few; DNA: TGTGCCAGCAGCCAAGCGAATAGCGGGGGGAGGACAGATACGCAGTATTTT; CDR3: CASSQANSGGRTDTQYF
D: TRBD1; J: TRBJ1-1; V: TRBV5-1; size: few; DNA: TGCGCCAGCAGCTTGGACCCCCCGGGACAGGGGACTGAAGCTTTCTTT; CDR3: CASSLDPPGQGTEAFF
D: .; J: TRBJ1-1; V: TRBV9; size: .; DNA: TGTGCCAGCAGCCCAGGGGTACGGATGAACACTGAAGCTTTCTTT; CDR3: CASSPGVRMNTEAFF
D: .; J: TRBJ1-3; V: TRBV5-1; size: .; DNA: TGCGCCAGCAGCTTGGGGGCCCTCTCTGGAAACACCATATATTTT; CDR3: CASSLGALSGNTIYF
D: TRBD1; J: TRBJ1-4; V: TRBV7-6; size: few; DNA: TGTGCCAGCAGCTCCGACAGGGCGATTAATGAAAAACTGTTTTTT; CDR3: CASSSDRAINEKLFF
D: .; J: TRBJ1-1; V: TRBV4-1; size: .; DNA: TGCGCCAGCAGCCGGTTAGGCAGGGGATACACTGAAGCTTTCTTT; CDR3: CASSRLGRGYTEAFF
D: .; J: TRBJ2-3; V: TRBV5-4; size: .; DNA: TGTGCCAGCAGCTTGGTCAGGCGAACAGATACGCAGTATTTT; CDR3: CASSLVRRTDTQYF